A selection of T cell receptor beta chains follows, all from one sample in a study of CD8+ T cells in alopecia areata. Only in-frame clones appear in the TCRdb table, and some are missing; sequencing was by immunoSEQ multiplex PCR. The sample lists more than 150,000 clones; approximately 60% were seen once. Source: CD4+ T cells sorted from blood, taken at week 4, from a patient treated with tofacitinib. These receptors were taken from a human donor with alopecia areata. Each CDR3 is given with its conserved first and last residue. Each record gives: CDR3 DNA, CDR3 protein, clone size, J gene, V gene, D gene. D genes are given only for firm matches. Clone size is stated in some rows and not others, as once, few, many or a class when expanded.

DNA: TGTGCCAGCAGCTTAAGCGGGGGGGCGGAAGAGACCCAGTACTTC
CDR3: CASSLSGGAEETQYF
size: -
J: TRBJ2-5
V: TRBV7-9
D: TRBD2

DNA: TGCAGCGTTGAATCCCCGGGATATGGCTACACCTTC
CDR3: CSVESPGYGYTF
size: few
J: TRBJ1-2
V: TRBV29-1
D: -

DNA: TGCAGCGTTGAGATTGGCGGAGGGCACACTGAAGCTTTCTTT
CDR3: CSVEIGGGHTEAFF
size: -
J: TRBJ1-1
V: TRBV29-1
D: -

DNA: TGTGCCAGTCCGGGGAGGGGGTACCAAGAGACCCAGTACTTC
CDR3: CASPGRGYQETQYF
size: -
J: TRBJ2-5
V: TRBV6-5
D: -

DNA: TGCGCCAGCAGCTCTCAGGGACTAGCGGGGGAAGATACGCAGTATTTT
CDR3: CASSSQGLAGEDTQYF
size: once
J: TRBJ2-3
V: TRBV5-1
D: TRBD2

DNA: TGCGCCAGCAGCCAAGAGCACGTTCAGCCCCAGCATTTT
CDR3: CASSQEHVQPQHF
size: -
J: TRBJ1-5
V: TRBV4-1
D: -

DNA: TGCAGTGCCCAACTCGGATGGGGGCAGTATTTT
CDR3: CSAQLGWGQYF
size: -
J: TRBJ2-3
V: TRBV20-1
D: -

DNA: TGTGCCAGCAGTGAGAATCCGTCCTACTACACCTTC
CDR3: CASSENPSYYTF
size: -
J: TRBJ1-2
V: TRBV2
D: -

DNA: TGTGCCAGCAGTCGTGCGACGATTACAGGGGGCTCTTCCTACGAGCAGTACTTC
CDR3: CASSRATITGGSSYEQYF
size: once
J: TRBJ2-7
V: TRBV27
D: TRBD1

DNA: TGTGCCAGCAGTTGGGGACAGAACACTGAAGCTTTCTTT
CDR3: CASSWGQNTEAFF
size: -
J: TRBJ1-1
V: TRBV6-5
D: -

DNA: TGTGCCAGCAGGCCGACAGGGCCTAACTATGGCTACACCTTC
CDR3: CASRPTGPNYGYTF
size: -
J: TRBJ1-2
V: TRBV5-6
D: TRBD1

DNA: TGTGCCAGCAGCCAAGATGGTGTATCTAACACTGAAGCTTTCTTT
CDR3: CASSQDGVSNTEAFF
size: -
J: TRBJ1-1
V: TRBV4-2
D: -

DNA: TGTGCCAGCAGTTCCGCGATCGGGTACAATGAGCAGTTCTTC
CDR3: CASSSAIGYNEQFF
size: -
J: TRBJ2-1
V: TRBV6-5
D: -

DNA: TGTGCCAGCAGCGTAGATGTCGCGACTAGCACAGATACGCAGTATTTT
CDR3: CASSVDVATSTDTQYF
size: -
J: TRBJ2-3
V: TRBV9
D: -

DNA: TGTGCCAGCAGTTTAGGTAGCGGGGGGTACCAAGAGACCCAGTACTTC
CDR3: CASSLGSGGYQETQYF
size: -
J: TRBJ2-5
V: TRBV28
D: TRBD2

DNA: TGTGCCAGCAGCGCGACTAGTTTTGATACGCAGTATTTT
CDR3: CASSATSFDTQYF
size: -
J: TRBJ2-3
V: TRBV7-9
D: -

DNA: TGCGCCAGCAGCCTGAGGGACAGGGGGAACACTGAAGCTTTCTTT
CDR3: CASSLRDRGNTEAFF
size: -
J: TRBJ1-1
V: TRBV4-1
D: TRBD1

DNA: TGTGCCTGGAGTAGGCAGACTGAAGCTTTCTTT
CDR3: CAWSRQTEAFF
size: -
J: TRBJ1-1
V: TRBV30
D: -

DNA: TGTGCCAGCTCACCAGCGGGCGACAGGTTCCGAAACATTCAGTACTTC
CDR3: CASSPAGDRFRNIQYF
size: many
J: TRBJ2-4
V: TRBV18
D: -

DNA: TGCAGCGTTGTAAGTGAGGGCGGCAATCAGCCCCAGCATTTT
CDR3: CSVVSEGGNQPQHF
size: -
J: TRBJ1-5
V: TRBV29-1
D: -

DNA: TGTGCCTGGAGGATACCGGACAGGGAGCGTACGTGGCAGTACTTC
CDR3: CAWRIPDRERTWQYF
size: -
J: TRBJ2-7
V: TRBV30
D: TRBD1

DNA: TGTGCCAGCAGTGGTTGGGGCAATCAGCCCCAGCATTTT
CDR3: CASSGWGNQPQHF
size: -
J: TRBJ1-5
V: TRBV25-1
D: -

DNA: TGTGCCAGCAGCGCACAGGGGGGTACTCAGAGCTACACCTTC
CDR3: CASSAQGGTQSYTF
size: -
J: TRBJ1-2
V: TRBV9
D: TRBD1